This T cell receptor (beta chain) derives from a study of PD-1 blockade in classical Hodgkin lymphoma. Turning to this clone: Antigen: not known.

Autologous stem cell transplantation was followed by relapse in every patient, and brentuximab vedotin exposure varied. Study results and limitations: The diversity seen at baseline in complete responders resembled that of newly diagnosed patients. After ASCT, patients who started nivolumab under 1 year later were excluded.

This CDR3 has 15 amino acids. Trimming took off 1 base at V and 0 bases at J, with 10 bases between the two ends. Per germline, CDR1 SGHTA and CDR2 FQGNSA. Assay: immunoSEQ multiplex PCR; the TCRdb copy retains only in-frame clones and omits some. Among roughly 41,000 clones, approximately 80% were seen once, and the ten largest hold more than 20%. This TCR was recovered from a human donor with classical Hodgkin lymphoma. The chain joins TRBV7-2 to TRBJ2-7, with D tentatively TRBD2 (5 bases). The sequencing here drew on peripheral blood mononuclear cells (PBMCs), taken at baseline. The CDR3 nucleotides are TGTGCCAGCAGCTTAGATCCGGGGTTCTCCTACGAGCAGTACTTC. Translating it yields CASSLDPGFSYEQYF.